One and the same sample provided the 10 T cell receptor beta chains below, sequenced in a study of identifying expanded T cells in peripheral blood. Assay: immunoSEQ multiplex PCR; the TCRdb copy retains only in-frame clones and omits some. The sample shows just under 65,000 clones, around 87% of them seen only once. Sequenced: blood. The receptor set was obtained from a person between 18 and 75 years old in good health.

The rearrangement uses TRBV9 and TRBJ2-3; D call uncertain. V lost 3 bases, J lost 2 bases, and 4 bases lay in between. Germline loops: CDR1 SGDLS, CDR2 YYNGEE. This CDR3 has 12 residues. The CDR3 nucleotides are TGTGCCAGCAGCGGGTACACAGATACGCAGTATTTT. This encodes CASSGYTDTQYF. Full variable domain (outside the CDR3, taken from reference TRBV9 and TRBJ2-3): DSGVTQTPKHLITATGQRVTLRCSPRSGDLSVYWYQQSLDQGLQFLIQYYNGEERAKGNILERFSAQQFPDLHSELNLSSLELGDSALYFCASSGYTDTQYFGPGTRLTVL.

V usage is TRBV5-1 and J usage is TRBJ2-2; TRBD1 is a possible D gene (6 bases). Trimming took 3 bases from V and 3 from J, leaving 9 bases between them. Germline values: CDR1 SGHRS, CDR2 YFSETQ. CDR3 length: 14 residues. The CDR3, as DNA: TGCGCCAGCAGCTGGACAGACTACACCGGGGAGCTGTTTTTT. Encoded protein: CASSWTDYTGELFF.

The rearrangement joins TRBV18 to TRBJ1-5; D is unclear. Trimming stripped 2 bases from V and 0 bases from J, with 11 bases between. Germline V gene sequence: CDR1 KGHSH, CDR2 LQKENI. This CDR3 is 16 amino acids long. The DNA of the CDR3 is TGTGCCAGCTCACCATCCAGCCCTAATAGCAATCAGCCCCAGCATTTT. Its protein is CASSPSSPNSNQPQHF.

The chain employs TRBV6-1 and TRBJ2-2, with D tentatively TRBD2 (6 bases). Germline V gene data show CDR1 as MNHNS and CDR2 as SASEGT. The CDR3 loop spans 16 amino acids. The V end lost 2 bases, the J end lost 0 bases, and 10 bases lay between the germline ends. For the CDR3, the DNA is TGTGCCAGCAGTGAATGGGGGGATTCGAACACCGGGGAGCTGTTTTTT. Translated, it gives CASSEWGDSNTGELFF.

The chain joins TRBV28 to TRBJ2-1, with unresolved D. The CDR3 totals 13 residues. The germline gives CDR1 MDHEN, CDR2 SYDVKM. The V and J ends lost 0 bases and 4 bases respectively, with 4 bases between them. As DNA, the CDR3 is TGTGCCAGCAGTTTATGGGGGTACAATGAGCAGTTCTTC. As protein: CASSLWGYNEQFF.

The chain is built from TRBV19 and TRBJ1-1; tentatively, D is TRBD1 (5 bases). The germline V and J ends were trimmed by 7 bases and 1 base, with 19 bases remaining between them. There are 16 residues in the CDR3. Germline V CDR1 and CDR2: LNHDA, SQIVND (reference sequence). The chain's CDR3 is CASKGAKGRRNTEAFF. The CDR3 coding sequence is TGTGCCAGTAAAGGGGCCAAAGGGCGGCGGAACACTGAAGCTTTCTTT. The variable domain in full, with the rest retrieved from reference TRBV19 and TRBJ1-1, is DGGITQSPKYLFRKEGQNVTLSCEQNLNHDAMYWYRQDPGQGLRLIYYSQIVNDFQKGDIAEGYSVSREKKESFPLTVTSAQKNPTAFYLCASKGAKGRRNTEAFFGQGTRLTVV.

The chain uses TRBV7-2 and TRBJ2-7, with 11 bases matching TRBD2. J gave up 4 bases and V 4 bases, and 9 bases lay outside the gene matches. The CDR3 consists of 16 residues. Germline V gives CDR1 SGHTA, CDR2 FQGNSA. CDR3 loop: CASSSTTGTSGYEQYF. CDR3 bases: TGTGCCAGCAGCTCTACAACCGGGACTAGCGGATACGAGCAGTACTTC. Variable domain in full (rest from reference TRBV7-2 and TRBJ2-7): GAGVSQSPSNKVTEKGKDVELRCDPISGHTALYWYRQSLGQGLEFLIYFQGNSAPDKSGLPSDRFSAERTGGSVSTLTIQRTQQEDSAVYLCASSSTTGTSGYEQYFGPGTRLTVT.

J is TRBJ1-2 and V is TRBV7-9; 7 bases match TRBD1. The CDR3 is 16 residues long. CDR1 and CDR2 from the germline V gene are SEHNR and FQNEAQ (reference sequence). J lost 5 bases, V lost 5 bases, and 14 bases had no gene match. CDR3 DNA: TGTGCCAGCAGCCGTATAACCGGGACAGCCTATTATGGCTACACCTTC. As protein: CASSRITGTAYYGYTF.

This clone was seen once. The CDR3: CASSARGGWNEKLFF. CDR3 DNA: TGTGCCAGCAGTGCCAGGGGAGGGTGGAATGAAAAACTGTTTTTT. The gene calls are TRBV2 and TRBJ1-4; the D gene is possibly TRBD1 (6 bases). V was trimmed by 4 bases and J by 5 bases, leaving 14 bases between them. From germline, CDR1 is SNHLY and CDR2 FYNNEI. CDR3 length: 15 residues.

The chain combines TRBV7-8 with TRBJ2-5; 8 bases match TRBD1. Germline V gives CDR1 SGHVS, CDR2 FQNEAQ. The CDR3 is 15 residues long. With 5 bases clipped from V and 1 base from J, the junction kept 6 bases outside the gene matches. The CDR3 DNA is TGTGCCAGCAGCCCACGACAGGGGCGCCAAGAGACCCAGTACTTC. Its translation is CASSPRQGRQETQYF. Combining the CDR3 with reference TRBV7-8 and TRBJ2-5 gives the whole variable domain GAGVSQSPRYKVAKRGQDVALRCDPISGHVSLFWYQQALGQGPEFLTYFQNEAQLDKSGLPSDRFFAERPEGSVSTLKIQRTQQEDSAVYLCASSPRQGRQETQYFGPGTRLLVL.